This is a list of T cell receptor beta chains from one sample in a study of T cell responses to AZD1222 COVID-19 vaccine. The table came from immunoSEQ multiplex PCR; TCRdb's copy has only in-frame clones and leaves some out. The data show over 120,000 clones, about nine tenths seen once. The source was peripheral blood, collected on day 0 of AZD1222 vaccination. The receptor source for this set is an adult in good health. Both conserved end residues are part of each CDR3. D genes are given only for firm matches. Clone size is stated in some rows and not others, as once, few, many or a class when expanded.

size: NA; V: TRBV19; J: TRBJ1-4; D: TRBD1; CDR3: CASSIGQGFEKLFF; DNA: TGTGCCAGTAGTATCGGACAGGGATTCGAAAAACTGTTTTTT
size: NA; V: TRBV5-1; J: TRBJ2-5; D: TRBD2; CDR3: CASSLLAGGIQETQYF; DNA: TGCGCCAGCAGCTTGTTGGCGGGAGGAATCCAAGAGACCCAGTACTTC
size: NA; V: TRBV6-5; J: TRBJ2-2; D: TRBD2; CDR3: CASSSGSANTGELFF; DNA: TGTGCCAGCAGCAGCGGGAGCGCGAACACCGGGGAGCTGTTTTTT
size: NA; V: TRBV19; J: TRBJ1-2; D: NA; CDR3: CASSIQVDNYGYTF; DNA: TGTGCCAGTAGTATTCAGGTCGATAACTATGGCTACACCTTC
size: once; V: TRBV10-3; J: TRBJ1-6; D: TRBD1; CDR3: CAISEFGTGWSYNSPLHF; DNA: TGTGCCATCAGTGAGTTCGGGACAGGGTGGTCCTATAATTCACCCCTCCACTTT
size: NA; V: TRBV7-8; J: TRBJ1-2; D: NA; CDR3: CASSPALGYTF; DNA: TGTGCCAGCAGCCCAGCACTTGGCTACACCTTC
size: NA; V: TRBV27; J: TRBJ1-3; D: NA; CDR3: CASSESFSGNTIYF; DNA: TGTGCCAGCAGTGAGAGCTTCTCTGGAAACACCATATATTTT
size: once; V: TRBV13; J: TRBJ2-7; D: TRBD1; CDR3: CASSRTGPSYEQYF; DNA: TGTGCCAGCAGCCGGACAGGGCCGTCCTACGAGCAGTACTTC
size: NA; V: TRBV7-2; J: TRBJ2-5; D: NA; CDR3: CASSREETVRTQYF; DNA: TGTGCCAGCAGCCGCGAGGAGACAGTAAGAACCCAGTACTTC
size: NA; V: TRBV5-6; J: TRBJ2-7; D: TRBD1; CDR3: CASSPQGEWGYEQYF; DNA: TGTGCCAGCAGCCCCCAGGGGGAATGGGGGTACGAGCAGTACTTC
size: NA; V: TRBV19; J: TRBJ2-1; D: NA; CDR3: CASKGAAAYNEQFF; DNA: TGTGCCAGTAAAGGGGCCGCGGCCTACAATGAGCAGTTCTTC
size: NA; V: TRBV19; J: TRBJ2-5; D: TRBD1; CDR3: CASSIERTGNGETQYF; DNA: TGTGCCAGTAGTATAGAGCGGACAGGGAATGGAGAGACCCAGTACTTC
size: NA; V: TRBV7-7; J: TRBJ2-2; D: NA; CDR3: CASSFQESGGELFF; DNA: TGTGCTAGCAGCTTTCAAGAGTCGGGCGGGGAGCTGTTTTTT
size: NA; V: TRBV28; J: TRBJ1-5; D: NA; CDR3: CASSPPKARSNQPQHF; DNA: TGTGCCAGCAGCCCACCTAAAGCACGTAGCAATCAGCCCCAGCATTTT
size: NA; V: TRBV5-4; J: TRBJ1-1; D: TRBD1; CDR3: CASSIPGQGLRAEAFF; DNA: TGTGCCAGCAGCATCCCGGGACAGGGCCTCAGGGCTGAAGCTTTCTTT
size: NA; V: TRBV27; J: TRBJ2-5; D: NA; CDR3: CASSQIGKTQYF; DNA: TGTGCCAGCAGCCAGATTGGGAAGACCCAGTACTTC
size: NA; V: TRBV3-1/TRBV3-2; J: TRBJ2-2; D: NA; CDR3: CASSQGVRRAGWDTGELFF; DNA: TGTGCCAGCAGCCAAGGTGTCCGTCGAGCGGGCTGGGACACCGGGGAGCTGTTTTTT
size: NA; V: TRBV4-1; J: TRBJ1-6; D: NA; CDR3: CASSHSDTSYNSPLHF; DNA: TGCGCCAGCAGCCATTCTGATACGTCCTATAATTCACCCCTCCACTTT
size: NA; V: TRBV18; J: TRBJ2-7; D: NA; CDR3: CASSPPGIYEQYF; DNA: TGTGCCAGCTCACCCCCGGGAATCTACGAGCAGTACTTC
size: NA; V: TRBV5-5; J: TRBJ1-5; D: NA; CDR3: CASSLAGVLSNQPQHF; DNA: TGTGCCAGCAGCTTGGCTGGGGTGCTTAGCAATCAGCCCCAGCATTTT
size: NA; V: TRBV2; J: TRBJ2-7; D: NA; CDR3: CASSERGLIYEQYF; DNA: TGTGCCAGCAGTGAAAGGGGACTGATCTACGAGCAGTACTTC
size: NA; V: TRBV10-3; J: TRBJ2-3; D: TRBD2; CDR3: CAISRGGRTDTQYF; DNA: TGTGCCATCAGTAGGGGCGGGAGGACAGATACGCAGTATTTT
size: NA; V: TRBV6-5; J: TRBJ1-4; D: TRBD1; CDR3: CASSPDRVLNEKLFF; DNA: TGTGCCAGCAGCCCCGACAGGGTACTAAATGAAAAACTGTTTTTT
size: NA; V: TRBV5-4; J: TRBJ2-7; D: NA; CDR3: CASSLDSGGISYEQYF; DNA: TGTGCCAGCAGCTTGGATTCCGGCGGGATCTCCTACGAGCAGTACTTC
size: NA; V: TRBV19; J: TRBJ1-6; D: NA; CDR3: CASKSSGQRTNSPLHF; DNA: TGTGCCAGTAAGTCCAGCGGACAGAGAACCAATTCACCCCTCCACTTT
size: NA; V: TRBV27; J: TRBJ2-7; D: NA; CDR3: CASRRAWDSYEQYF; DNA: TGTGCCAGCAGGCGCGCCTGGGACTCCTACGAGCAGTACTTC
size: NA; V: TRBV25-1; J: TRBJ2-7; D: NA; CDR3: CASSEYGDYEQYF; DNA: TGTGCCAGCAGTGAATACGGGGATTACGAGCAGTACTTC
size: NA; V: TRBV5-6; J: TRBJ2-7; D: NA; CDR3: CASSLFQKVYEQYF; DNA: TGTGCCAGCAGCTTGTTCCAGAAAGTTTACGAGCAGTACTTC
size: NA; V: TRBV18; J: TRBJ1-4; D: NA; CDR3: CASQEITGGNEKLFF; DNA: TGTGCCAGCCAAGAGATCACAGGAGGAAATGAAAAACTGTTTTTT
size: NA; V: TRBV10-2; J: TRBJ2-3; D: NA; CDR3: CASARTSTDTQYF; DNA: TGCGCCAGCGCACGGACGAGCACAGATACGCAGTATTTT
size: NA; V: TRBV7-2; J: TRBJ2-5; D: TRBD2; CDR3: CASSLGGARGGQETQYF; DNA: TGTGCCAGCAGCTTAGGCGGGGCGCGGGGGGGACAAGAGACCCAGTACTTC
size: NA; V: TRBV21-1; J: TRBJ2-7; D: NA; CDR3: CASITGLAIAYEQYF; DNA: TGTGCCAGCATTACGGGACTAGCAATCGCCTACGAGCAGTACTTC
size: NA; V: TRBV6-5; J: TRBJ1-2; D: TRBD1; CDR3: CASSYVAGQGVRGYTF; DNA: TGTGCCAGCAGTTACGTGGCGGGACAGGGAGTCCGCGGCTACACCTTC
size: NA; V: TRBV24-1; J: TRBJ2-5; D: TRBD2; CDR3: CATSDFRTSGSLVEETQYF; DNA: TGTGCCACCAGTGATTTTCGGACTAGCGGGAGCTTGGTGGAAGAGACCCAGTACTTC
size: NA; V: TRBV6-5; J: TRBJ1-1; D: NA; CDR3: CASRTPGLNTEAFF; DNA: TGTGCCAGCAGGACTCCGGGGCTGAACACTGAAGCTTTCTTT
size: NA; V: TRBV3-1/TRBV3-2; J: TRBJ1-6; D: NA; CDR3: CASSSGMDGAGPPLHF; DNA: TGTGCCAGCAGCTCGGGAATGGACGGCGCAGGTCCGCCCCTCCACTTT
size: once; V: TRBV6-4; J: TRBJ2-1; D: TRBD1; CDR3: CASSDRGHNEQFF; DNA: TGTGCCAGCAGTGACAGGGGGCACAATGAGCAGTTCTTC
size: once; V: TRBV19; J: TRBJ2-7; D: TRBD1; CDR3: CASSPTGTGGGYEQYF; DNA: TGTGCCAGTAGTCCCACCGGGACAGGAGGGGGGTACGAGCAGTACTTC
size: NA; V: TRBV7-2; J: TRBJ1-2; D: NA; CDR3: CASSLGGTYGYTF; DNA: TGTGCCAGCAGCTTAGGTGGGACCTATGGCTACACCTTC
size: NA; V: TRBV24-1; J: TRBJ2-3; D: TRBD2; CDR3: CATSEPAGEGTETQYF; DNA: TGTGCCACCAGTGAGCCAGCGGGGGAGGGCACAGAAACGCAGTATTTT
size: once; V: TRBV6-6; J: TRBJ2-7; D: TRBD2; CDR3: CASSQTPGLAGGSPYEQYF; DNA: TGTGCCAGCAGTCAAACACCGGGACTAGCGGGAGGTTCCCCCTACGAGCAGTACTTC
size: NA; V: TRBV28; J: TRBJ1-4; D: NA; CDR3: CASSRINEKLFF; DNA: TGTGCCAGCAGTCGGATTAATGAAAAACTGTTTTTT